The rows below give T cell receptor beta chains drawn from one sample of a study of blood T cell repertoires in COVID-19. Clones were sequenced by immunoSEQ multiplex PCR, and TCRdb holds only the in-frame ones, with some missing. The data show fewer than 200,000 clones, with around 92% seen just once and 4.8% held by the top ten. The sample comprised peripheral blood. Receptors were obtained from a young man with COVID-19, enrolled during active disease. Both conserved end residues are part of each CDR3. A D gene is named only where the DNA matches it firmly. Expanded clones are given a class, and other clones once, few, many or no size at all.

size,J,D,V,CDR3,DNA
medium-sized,TRBJ2-7,.,TRBV27,CASSLRGYEQYF,TGTGCCAGCAGTTTAAGGGGCTACGAGCAGTACTTC
.,TRBJ2-3,.,TRBV19,CASTRGLRTDTQYF,TGTGCCAGTACCAGGGGCCTCCGCACAGATACGCAGTATTTT
.,TRBJ1-6,.,TRBV9,CASSVGALSSPLHF,TGTGCCAGCAGCGTAGGGGCCCTTAGTTCACCCCTCCACTTT
.,TRBJ1-1,.,TRBV6-5,CASRHTTVRPEAFF,TGTGCCAGCAGACATACGACAGTTAGGCCTGAAGCTTTCTTT
.,TRBJ1-2,TRBD1,TRBV6-2/TRBV6-3,CASSYSARGLINYGYTF,TGTGCCAGCAGTTACTCGGCCAGGGGGCTGATAAACTATGGCTACACCTTC
.,TRBJ1-1,.,TRBV6-2/TRBV6-3,CASSYWGGTEAFF,TGTGCCAGCAGTTACTGGGGGGGCACTGAAGCTTTCTTT
.,TRBJ2-7,.,TRBV18,CASSRTEGLYEQYF,TGTGCCAGCTCACGGACAGAGGGCCTCTACGAGCAGTACTTC
.,TRBJ1-1,.,TRBV28,CASSVTNTEAFF,TGTGCCAGCAGTGTTACTAACACTGAAGCTTTCTTT
.,TRBJ2-1,TRBD2,TRBV9,CASSPREGRGPYEQFF,TGTGCCAGCAGCCCTAGGGAGGGGCGCGGGCCCTATGAGCAGTTCTTC
.,TRBJ2-7,.,TRBV4-3,CASSSTSHPPYEQYF,TGCGCCAGCAGCTCAACTAGTCACCCCCCCTACGAGCAGTACTTC
.,TRBJ2-2,.,TRBV24-1,CATSDPTRGELFF,TGTGCCACCAGTGATCCCACGAGGGGGGAGCTGTTTTTT
.,TRBJ1-1,.,TRBV14,CASSQVGGAANTEAFF,TGTGCCAGCAGCCAAGTCGGGGGGGCAGCGAACACTGAAGCTTTCTTT
.,TRBJ2-1,TRBD2,TRBV4-3,CASSQDAAGAYNEQFF,TGCGCCAGCAGCCAAGATGCAGCGGGGGCCTACAATGAGCAGTTCTTC
.,TRBJ1-4,TRBD1,TRBV7-2,CASSLSRTGGLEKLFF,TGTGCCAGCAGCTTATCAAGGACAGGGGGCCTAGAAAAACTGTTTTTT
.,TRBJ2-1,TRBD2,TRBV2,CASSEAPSGNYNEQFF,TGTGCCAGCAGTGAAGCGCCTAGCGGGAATTACAATGAGCAGTTCTTC
few,TRBJ2-6,.,TRBV4-3,CASSQDIASGANVLTF,TGCGCCAGCAGCCAAGATATAGCCTCTGGGGCCAACGTCCTGACTTTC
.,TRBJ1-3,.,TRBV7-2,CASSLTVNSGNTIYF,TGTGCCAGCAGCTTAACAGTGAACTCTGGAAACACCATATATTTT
once,TRBJ2-1,.,TRBV27,CASSLRAGGWQFF,TGTGCCAGCAGTTTACGGGCAGGGGGGTGGCAGTTCTTC
.,TRBJ1-5,.,TRBV6-5,CASSYGRGQPQHF,TGTGCCAGCAGTTACGGGAGGGGTCAGCCCCAGCATTTT
once,TRBJ1-1,.,TRBV21-1,CASTPSGVMNTEAFF,TGTGCCAGCACCCCGTCAGGGGTCATGAACACTGAAGCTTTCTTT
.,TRBJ1-1,TRBD1,TRBV19,CASSIYDREGTEAFF,TGTGCCAGTAGTATCTACGACAGGGAAGGGACTGAAGCTTTCTTT
.,TRBJ1-2,.,TRBV6-6,CASSPPGAYGYTF,TGTGCCAGCAGTCCCCCAGGGGCCTATGGCTACACCTTC
once,TRBJ1-1,.,TRBV6-5,CASLGATEAFF,TGTGCCAGTTTGGGGGCGACTGAAGCTTTCTTT
.,TRBJ1-1,.,TRBV30,CAWGRRVLNTEAFF,TGTGCCTGGGGGAGGAGAGTTCTGAACACTGAAGCTTTCTTT
.,TRBJ1-4,.,TRBV28,CASSLTVTNEKLFF,TGTGCCAGCAGTCTGACAGTGACTAATGAAAAACTGTTTTTT
.,TRBJ1-6,TRBD1,TRBV9,CASSVVGQGASPLHF,TGTGCCAGCAGCGTAGTAGGACAGGGGGCCTCACCCCTCCACTTT
.,TRBJ2-3,.,TRBV27,CASSWRDLTDTQYF,TGTGCCAGCAGTTGGCGGGATCTCACAGATACGCAGTATTTT
once,TRBJ2-7,TRBD1,TRBV9,CASSAGTGVHEQYF,TGTGCCAGCAGCGCCGGGACAGGGGTCCACGAGCAGTACTTC